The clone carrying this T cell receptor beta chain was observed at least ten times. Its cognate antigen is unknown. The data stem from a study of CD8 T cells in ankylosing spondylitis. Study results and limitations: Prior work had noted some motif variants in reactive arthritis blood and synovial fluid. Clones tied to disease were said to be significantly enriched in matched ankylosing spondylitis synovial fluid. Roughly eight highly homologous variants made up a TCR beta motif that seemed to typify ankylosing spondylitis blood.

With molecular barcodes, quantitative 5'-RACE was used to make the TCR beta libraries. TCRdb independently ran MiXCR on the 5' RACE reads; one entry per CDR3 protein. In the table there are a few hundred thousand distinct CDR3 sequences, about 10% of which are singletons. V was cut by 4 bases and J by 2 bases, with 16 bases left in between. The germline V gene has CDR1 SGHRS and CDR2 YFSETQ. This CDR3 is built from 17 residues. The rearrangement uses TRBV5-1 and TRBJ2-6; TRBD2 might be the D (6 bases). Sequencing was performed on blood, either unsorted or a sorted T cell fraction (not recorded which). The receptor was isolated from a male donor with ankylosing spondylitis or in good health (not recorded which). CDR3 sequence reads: CASSPAGGGAGANVLTF. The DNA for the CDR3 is TGCGCCAGCAGCCCCGCAGGCGGAGGGGCTGGGGCCAACGTCCTGACTTTC.